This T cell receptor (beta chain) stems from a study of blood T cell repertoires in COVID-19. About the study: Sources were T cells, B-cell-depleted T cells, or PBMCs; the material itself was cDNA or gDNA.

Germline lookup yields CDR1 LNHDA and CDR2 SQIVND (reference sequence). J gave up 2 bases and V 5 bases, and 6 bases lay outside the gene matches. The CDR3 is 16 amino acids. The repertoire was sequenced with immunoSEQ multiplex PCR; TCRdb's copy has only in-frame clones and lacks some. The table lists some 170,000 clones, about 91% of them singletons. This sequence originates from a woman between 50 and 59 years old with acute or convalescent COVID-19. Source material: peripheral blood. The V and J genes are TRBV19 and TRBJ1-5; 10 bases align to TRBD1. As DNA, the CDR3 is TGTGCCAGTAGTGGGGAAGGGACAGGGGGCAATCAGCCCCAGCATTTT. It translates to CASSGEGTGGNQPQHF. The complete variable domain, with remaining parts taken from reference TRBV19 and TRBJ1-5, reads DGGITQSPKYLFRKEGQNVTLSCEQNLNHDAMYWYRQDPGQGLRLIYYSQIVNDFQKGDIAEGYSVSREKKESFPLTVTSAQKNPTAFYLCASSGEGTGGNQPQHFGDGTRLSIL.